Each of the 26 T cell receptor beta chains below was sequenced from the same sample in a study of blood T cell repertoires in COVID-19. TCRdb keeps only in-frame clones here, not all; method: immunoSEQ multiplex PCR. The sample yields 100,000 to 150,000 clones, 88% seen once. The material sequenced was peripheral blood. The receptor source for this set is a woman aged 80 or over with acute or convalescent COVID-19.

This clone was observed a handful of times. V and J are TRBV25-1 and TRBJ1-4; D may be TRBD1 (5 bases). The CDR3 is 15 residues long. Germline CDR1 reads MGHDK; CDR2 reads SYGVNS. Trimming pared 3 bases from V and 4 bases from J, leaving 12 bases between. CDR3 region: CASSDSGQINEKLFF. The DNA for the CDR3 is TGTGCCAGCAGTGATTCCGGACAAATTAATGAAAAACTGTTTTTT.

In this sample, this clone turned up once. The V gene is TRBV10-3, the J gene TRBJ1-2, with D unclear. The V gene's germline CDR1 is ENHRY and CDR2 SYGVKD. V lost 3 bases and J lost 7, with 18 bases in between. The CDR3 is 15 amino acids. The CDR3 DNA reads TGTGCCATCAGTGATAGAGGCGGGAGGGAGTCTGGCTACACCTTC. This sequence encodes CAISDRGGRESGYTF.

The chain has TRBV6-5 and TRBJ2-2, with D maybe TRBD1 (6 bases). Looked up from germline, CDR1 is MNHEY and CDR2 is SVGAGI. V was clipped by 2 bases and J by 2 bases, with 9 bases between them. This CDR3 spans 15 amino acids. This chain's CDR3 is CASSYQGHNTGELFF. The CDR3 DNA is TGTGCCAGCAGTTACCAGGGGCATAACACCGGGGAGCTGTTTTTT.

The V gene is TRBV28, the J gene TRBJ2-7; D might be TRBD2 (5 bases). Deletions cut 3 bases from V and 1 base from J, with 13 bases between. The CDR3 totals 15 residues. Germline loops: CDR1 MDHEN, CDR2 SYDVKM. The CDR3 loop is CASSLYSRGSYEQYF. In nucleotides, the CDR3 is TGTGCCAGCAGTTTGTACTCCCGGGGATCCTACGAGCAGTACTTC.

The chain uses TRBV5-1 and TRBJ1-1; D perhaps matches TRBD1 (5 bases). This CDR3 contains 17 residues. Trimming stripped 1 base from V and 1 base from J, with 17 bases between. Germline V gives CDR1 SGHRS, CDR2 YFSETQ. The CDR3 loop reads CASSLLSPGISNTEAFF. In DNA, the CDR3 is TGCGCCAGCAGCTTGTTGTCCCCAGGGATCTCGAACACTGAAGCTTTCTTT.

CDR3 sequence reads: CASSTWTSGVGETQYF. CDR3 bases: TGTGCCAGCAGTACGTGGACTAGCGGGGTCGGGGAGACCCAGTACTTC. This sequence joins TRBV6-6 and TRBJ2-5; 12 nucleotides match TRBD2. The germline gives CDR1 MNHNY, CDR2 SVGAGI (reference sequence). The CDR3 runs to 16 residues. The J segment lost 5 bases and the V segment lost 5 bases, leaving 9 bases of the junction unmatched.

The J gene is TRBJ1-1, the V gene TRBV6-6; D remains unclear. Germline V CDR1 and CDR2: MNHNY, SVGAGI (reference sequence). V dropped 6 bases and J dropped 1 base, with 6 bases sitting between them. The CDR3 has 12 residues. CDR3 nucleotide sequence: TGTGCCAGCAGAGAGGCGAACACTGAAGCTTTCTTT. This encodes CASREANTEAFF.

The chain employs TRBV19 and TRBJ2-3, with TRBD1 matching 7 bases. The CDR3 length is 15 residues. Trimming took 1 base from V and 4 from J; bases not matched to a gene: 5. The V gene's germline CDR1 is LNHDA and CDR2 SQIVND (reference sequence). The CDR3: CASSIGYRGPDTQYF. For the CDR3, the DNA is TGTGCCAGTAGTATAGGGTACAGGGGCCCAGATACGCAGTATTTT.

The chain is built from TRBV9 and TRBJ2-1; TRBD2 aligns across 7 bases. The CDR3 is 15 residues long. Germline CDR1 SGDLS, CDR2 YYNGEE. V shed 6 bases, J shed 0 bases, and the junction held 6 bases outside the gene matches. The CDR3 region is CASTVTSDSYNEQFF. CDR3 sequence (DNA): TGTGCCAGCACCGTTACTAGCGACTCCTACAATGAGCAGTTCTTC.

The chain couples TRBV7-2 to TRBJ2-1; D remains unclear. Germline lookup yields CDR1 SGHTA and CDR2 FQGNSA. V lost 0 bases and J 5 bases, leaving 8 bases between the germline ends. This CDR3 has 14 residues. The CDR3 nucleotides read TGTGCCAGCAGCTTAGCGAGCTCACACAATGAGCAGTTCTTC. Translating it yields CASSLASSHNEQFF.

This clone has more than one count but fewer than ten. V gene TRBV15 combines with J gene TRBJ2-3, with TRBD2 matching over 14 bases. The J segment lost 6 bases and the V segment lost 1 base, leaving 9 bases of the junction unmatched. Looked up from germline, CDR1 is LNHNV and CDR2 is YYDKDF (reference sequence). The CDR3 runs 18 residues. CDR3 sequence (DNA): TGTGCCACCAGCAGAGCGGGACTAGCGGGAGAGTATAGGGATACGCAGTATTTT. It translates to CATSRAGLAGEYRDTQYF.

V usage is TRBV18 and J usage is TRBJ1-1; TRBD1 matches 8 bases. Germline V CDR1 and CDR2: KGHSH, LQKENI. The CDR3 is made up of 12 amino acids. Trimming removed 5 bases from V and 7 bases from J; junction bases left unmatched: 3. The CDR3 is CASSGQGLEAFF. The CDR3 bases are TGTGCCAGCTCAGGACAGGGACTTGAAGCTTTCTTT.

V and J are TRBV3-1 (or the pseudogene TRBV3-2) and TRBJ2-7, with TRBD1 matching over 10 bases. CDR3 size: 15 residues. V shed 5 bases and J 5 bases; nucleotides not matched to a gene: 9. Germline V CDR1 and CDR2: LGHDT, YNNKEL (reference sequence). This CDR3 is CASSETPGQGNEQYF. CDR3 bases: TGTGCCAGCAGCGAAACCCCGGGACAGGGGAACGAGCAGTACTTC.

The chain is built from TRBV11-2 and TRBJ1-3; perhaps TRBD1 as D (6 bases). This CDR3 has 16 residues. CDR1 SGHAT and CDR2 FQNNGV come from the germline V gene. Trimming pared 5 bases from V and 0 bases from J, leaving 14 bases between. The CDR3 DNA reads TGTGCCAGCAGCCGAGGGGGGGTCAGCTCTGGAAACACCATATATTTT. As protein: CASSRGGVSSGNTIYF.

This sequence joins TRBV6-5 and TRBJ1-1; no clear D gene. The germline CDR1 and CDR2 sequences are MNHEY and SVGAGI. Deletions cut 8 bases from V and 1 base from J, with 11 bases between. The CDR3 covers 13 residues. Written as DNA, the CDR3 is TGTGCCAGCCGGGAGAGCCGGAACACTGAAGCTTTCTTT. Protein sequence: CASRESRNTEAFF.

CDR3: CASRGAYSTDTQYF. DNA for the CDR3: TGCGCCAGCAGGGGGGCTTATAGCACAGATACGCAGTATTTT. The chain links TRBV5-1 to TRBJ2-3; D might be TRBD1 (6 bases). V dropped 5 bases and J dropped 0 bases, with 10 bases sitting between them. Looked up from germline, CDR1 is SGHRS and CDR2 is YFSETQ. The CDR3 is made up of 14 amino acids.

The CDR3 is CASSLIQGITGELFF. DNA for the CDR3: TGTGCCAGCAGCTTAATACAGGGGATCACCGGGGAGCTGTTTTTT. The rearrangement uses TRBV7-9 and TRBJ2-2; 7 bases are a match to TRBD1. With 2 bases clipped from V and 4 bases from J, the junction kept 4 bases outside the gene matches. The CDR3 extends over 15 amino acids. The germline gives CDR1 SEHNR, CDR2 FQNEAQ (reference sequence).

This clone was detected only once. The chain employs TRBV3-1 (or the pseudogene TRBV3-2) and TRBJ1-6; possible D gene TRBD1, 5 bases. Trimming pared 5 bases from V and 1 base from J, leaving 12 bases between. The CDR3 contains 16 residues. CDR1 and CDR2 from the germline V gene are LGHDT and YNNKEL (reference sequence). The CDR3 spells CASSRPQGSYNSPLHF. CDR3 coding DNA: TGTGCCAGCAGCAGACCGCAGGGATCCTATAATTCACCCCTCCACTTT.

The table lists this clone with a count of one. The genes are TRBV10-3 and TRBJ1-4; D perhaps matches TRBD1 (5 bases). This CDR3 comprises 19 residues. The germline V gene has CDR1 ENHRY and CDR2 SYGVKD. The V gene lost 2 bases and the J gene lost 4 bases, with 23 bases spanning the gap. The CDR3 sequence is CAISEHKRGTGPGNEKLFF. The CDR3 DNA follows: TGTGCCATCAGTGAGCATAAAAGGGGAACCGGACCAGGTAATGAAAAACTGTTTTTT.

This rearrangement joins TRBV6-5 to TRBJ1-5; 9 bases are a match to TRBD1. Germline V gene sequence: CDR1 MNHEY, CDR2 SVGAGI. After removal of 5 bases from V and 6 bases from J, the junction contained 5 bases not matched to a gene. The CDR3 runs 14 residues. CDR3 DNA: TGTGCCAGCAGTCCCCGACAGGGGGTTCAGCCCCAGCATTTT. Translated: CASSPRQGVQPQHF.

The V and J genes are TRBV7-9 and TRBJ1-4, with TRBD1 as a possible D gene (5 bases). The CDR3 is 13 amino acids. V was shortened by 5 bases and J by 7 bases, with 11 bases between the two germline ends. Germline V gene sequence: CDR1 SEHNR, CDR2 FQNEAQ (reference sequence). The CDR3 reads CASSRGTSEKLFF. CDR3 nucleotide sequence: TGTGCCAGCAGCCGCGGGACGTCTGAAAAACTGTTTTTT.

The genes are TRBV15 and TRBJ2-3; 12 bases align to TRBD2. The length of the CDR3 is 17 residues. Losses at the gene ends were 1 base for V and 2 bases for J; bases not matched to a gene: 4. CDR1 is LNHNV, CDR2 YYDKDF, per germline (reference sequence). The CDR3 region has the DNA TGTGCCACCAGCAGAGGACTAGCGGGAGTCGACACAGATACGCAGTATTTT. It is translated as CATSRGLAGVDTDTQYF.

The rearrangement uses TRBV3-1 (or the pseudogene TRBV3-2) and TRBJ1-1, with D perhaps matching TRBD1 (6 bases). Germline lookup yields CDR1 LGHDT and CDR2 YNNKEL (reference sequence). The CDR3 sequence is 13 residues long. V lost 3 bases and J 3 bases, leaving 8 bases between the germline ends. The chain's CDR3 is CASSQQGHTEAFF. The CDR3 DNA reads as TGTGCCAGCAGCCAGCAGGGGCACACTGAAGCTTTCTTT.

The V gene is TRBV12-5, the J gene TRBJ2-5; a possible D gene is TRBD2 (5 bases). The CDR3 spans 12 residues. V gave up 6 bases and J gave up 6 bases, with 11 bases separating them. CDR1 and CDR2 (germline): LGHNT, FRNRAP. CDR3 residues: CASGHGEKTQYF. CDR3 bases: TGTGCTAGTGGGCACGGGGAAAAGACCCAGTACTTC.

The J gene is TRBJ2-3, the V gene TRBV27; D not certain. V shed 6 bases and J shed 2 bases, with 12 bases lying between them. Germline loops: CDR1 MNHEY, CDR2 SMNVEV (reference sequence). This CDR3 spans 14 amino acids. The CDR3 sequence: CASSPSAVTDTQYF. For the CDR3, the DNA is TGTGCCAGCAGCCCTTCGGCGGTCACAGATACGCAGTATTTT.

The rearrangement links TRBV27 to TRBJ1-5; 9 nucleotides agree with TRBD1. V shed 6 bases and J 4 bases; nucleotides not matched to a gene: 4. The CDR3 is made up of 14 amino acids. Looked up from germline, CDR1 is MNHEY and CDR2 is SMNVEV (reference sequence). The CDR3 DNA sequence: TGTGCCAGCAGGGGACAGGGCACAAATCAGCCCCAGCATTTT. This gives the protein CASRGQGTNQPQHF.